Below are 25 T cell receptor beta chains sequenced from a single sample in a study of CD8 T cells in Susac syndrome (dated by TCRdb to about 2019). The method behind the library was the immunoSEQ multiplex PCR assay. RNA was extracted using the RNeasy kit, and roughly 0.5 to 1 microgram was reverse transcribed with random hexamers. TCRdb reanalyzed the raw reads on its own, using fastp at Q25 for trimming and MiXCR for clone calling, and kept in-frame beta chains. One record per CDR3 amino acid sequence lists the most common genes and DNA. Within this sample are under 200,000 distinct CDR3 sequences, with 85% to 95% of them counted one time only. The ten largest clones take up about 0.1% of the sample. The sample consisted of CD4+ T cells from PBMCs. The receptors derive from a human donor in good health.

The chain employs TRBV2 and TRBJ1-1; the match to TRBD1 covers 8 bases. Germline V gene lookup returns CDR1 SNHLY and CDR2 FYNNEI. With V trimmed by 4 bases and J by 0 bases, 7 bases remained unmatched. CDR3 length equals 16 residues. CDR3 sequence: CASSVGQGLMNTEAFF. CDR3 coding DNA: TGTGCCAGCAGTGTAGGACAGGGACTGATGAACACTGAAGCTTTCTTT.

This chain uses TRBV3-1 with TRBJ2-7; D call uncertain. Germline V lookup: CDR1 LGHDT, CDR2 YNNKEL (reference sequence). V lost 1 base to trimming and J lost 6 bases, with 4 bases between them. This CDR3 has 11 residues. Here the CDR3 reads CASSQVTEQYF. The CDR3 bases are TGTGCCAGCAGCCAAGTCACCGAGCAGTACTTC.

This chain uses TRBV24-1 with TRBJ2-2, with D possibly being TRBD1 (6 bases). V lost 9 bases and J 1 base, leaving 8 bases between the germline ends. Germline V gene lookup returns CDR1 KGHDR and CDR2 SFDVKD. CDR3 length: 13 residues. CDR3 in DNA: TGTGCCACCGGGACAAGGAACACCGGGGAGCTGTTTTTT. Its translation: CATGTRNTGELFF.

V gene TRBV5-4 combines with J gene TRBJ2-1; 13 bases line up with TRBD2. Germline CDR1 and CDR2: SGHNT and YYREEE (reference sequence). This CDR3 is built from 14 residues. V dropped 4 bases and J dropped 15; count of bases not matched to a gene: 10. The CDR3 here is CASSPTSGRVVRFF. CDR3 bases: TGTGCCAGCAGCCCTACTAGCGGGAGGGTTGTACGGTTCTTC.

CDR3 protein: CATKNRGNQPQHF. For the CDR3, the DNA is TGTGCCACTAAGAACCGAGGCAATCAGCCCCAGCATTTT. The rearrangement joins TRBV5-8 to TRBJ1-5; D is uncertain. Germline V gene data show CDR1 as SGHTS and CDR2 as YDEGEE. The CDR3 runs to 13 residues. Deletions cut 9 bases from V and 2 bases from J, with 12 bases between.

This rearrangement joins TRBV20-1 to TRBJ1-2; 8 nucleotides match TRBD1. V lost 5 bases and J lost 6; bases outside the gene matches: 8. The CDR3 runs 13 residues. Germline-derived CDR1 and CDR2 are DFQATT and SNEGSKA (reference sequence). DNA of the CDR3: TGCAGTGCTCCAACGGGACAGGCTAATGGCTACACCTTC. Encoded protein: CSAPTGQANGYTF.

J is TRBJ1-1 and V is TRBV29-1; 7 positions match TRBD1. CDR3 length equals 12 residues. Per the germline V gene, CDR1 is SQVTM and CDR2 is ANQGSEA. Trimming cost V 7 bases and J 3 bases; bases outside gene matches: 5. In nucleotides, the CDR3 is TGCAGCGCTGGGACAGCTGACACTGAAGCTTTCTTT. This translates into CSAGTADTEAFF.

This clonotype was found once. The gene calls are TRBV2 and TRBJ2-2; 10 positions agree with TRBD2. Germline V gene sequence: CDR1 SNHLY, CDR2 FYNNEI. The length of the CDR3 is 17 residues. With V trimmed by 7 bases and J by 6 bases, 14 bases remained unmatched. The CDR3 spells CASNRLAGPTSPGELFF. The CDR3 bases are TGTGCCAGCAATCGACTAGCGGGCCCAACGTCCCCCGGGGAGCTGTTTTTT.

V and J are TRBV12-3 or TRBV12-4 and TRBJ2-5; the D gene is possibly TRBD2 (6 bases). The CDR3 extends over 12 amino acids. V lost 8 bases to trimming and J lost 4 bases, with 11 bases between them. CDR3 DNA sequence: TGTGCCAGCGGTACTAGCCCAGAGACCCAGTACTTC. It specifies CASGTSPETQYF.

The rearrangement links TRBV23-1 to TRBJ2-4; TRBD1 agrees at 7 bases. TRBV23-1 is recorded as an ORF, its role being uncertain. The CDR3 runs 22 residues. V lost 6 bases to trimming and J lost 0 bases; unmatched junction nucleotides: 26. CDR3 DNA sequence: TGCGCCAGCAGACTGCCCCCCATTCCGGGACAGAGCAGCTACCTAGCCAAAAACATTCAGTACTTC. It translates to CASRLPPIPGQSSYLAKNIQYF.

The chain is built from TRBV7-9 and TRBJ1-5; D gene ambiguous. The CDR3 runs to 12 residues. Per the germline V gene, CDR1 is SEHNR and CDR2 is FQNEAQ (reference sequence). V was cut by 5 bases and J by 5 bases, with 7 bases left in between. DNA for the CDR3: TGTGCCAGCAGCCCTATTGATCAGCCCCAGCATTTT. This sequence encodes CASSPIDQPQHF.

This chain connects TRBV5-1 to TRBJ2-1; D might be TRBD2 (6 bases). Germline CDR1 reads SGHRS; CDR2 reads YFSETQ. CDR3 length: 12 amino acids. Trimming took 1 base from V and 8 from J, leaving 7 bases between them. CDR3 sequence reads: CASSLLAYEQFF. The CDR3 region has the DNA TGCGCCAGCAGCTTGCTAGCGTATGAGCAGTTCTTC.

The chain has TRBV12-3 or TRBV12-4 and TRBJ2-3; 9 bases line up with TRBD2. V dropped 3 bases and J dropped 4; count of bases not matched to a gene: 5. This CDR3 contains 15 residues. The CDR3 DNA is TGTGCCAGCAGTTTCAGTTCTAGCGGGGCAGATACGCAGTATTTT. It specifies CASSFSSSGADTQYF.

V usage is TRBV25-1 and J usage is TRBJ1-1; TRBD1 matches at 12 bases. V trimming: 5 bases; J trimming: 9 bases; junction bases outside the gene matches: 4. The CDR3 is made up of 13 amino acids. From germline, CDR1 is MGHDK and CDR2 SYGVNS. CDR3 sequence: CASSFGTGGKAFF. CDR3 DNA sequence: TGTGCCAGCAGTTTTGGGACAGGGGGCAAAGCTTTCTTT.

The chain has TRBV15 and TRBJ2-1, with unresolved D. In germline, CDR1 is LNHNV, CDR2 YYDKDF (reference sequence). V shed 1 base and J shed 9 bases, with 13 bases lying between them. This CDR3 is 14 amino acids long. Written as DNA, the CDR3 is TGTGCCACCAGCAGAGCGAAGGGCACGCTTGAGCAGTTCTTC. Its protein is CATSRAKGTLEQFF. Combining the CDR3 with reference TRBV15 and TRBJ2-1 gives the whole variable domain DAMVIQNPRYQVTQFGKPVTLSCSQTLNHNVMYWYQQKSSQAPKLLFHYYDKDFNNEADTPDNFQSRRPNTSFCFLDIRSPGLGDTAMYLCATSRAKGTLEQFFGPGTRLTVL.

The chain couples TRBV3-1 to TRBJ2-3; 8 bases fit TRBD2. This CDR3 region has 16 residues. Trimming at V came to 4 bases and at J to 4 bases, leaving 10 bases not matched to a gene. Per germline, CDR1 LGHDT and CDR2 YNNKEL (reference sequence). In DNA form, the CDR3 reads TGTGCCAGCAGCCTCCCGGGCGGACTAGCCTCAGATACGCAGTATTTT. The encoded protein is CASSLPGGLASDTQYF.

V gene TRBV20-1 combines with J gene TRBJ2-4; 7 nucleotides align to TRBD1. Germline V gives CDR1 DFQATT, CDR2 SNEGSKA (reference sequence). CDR3 length equals 15 residues. V dropped 6 bases and J dropped 0; count of bases not matched to a gene: 8. The CDR3 DNA follows: TGCAGTGCCCCCGGGACAGCCCTAGCCAAAAACATTCAGTACTTC. Amino acid sequence: CSAPGTALAKNIQYF.

This chain connects TRBV20-1 to TRBJ2-7, with 7 bases that match TRBD1. CDR3 size: 18 residues. J lost 4 bases, V lost 3 bases, and 21 bases had no gene match. Germline V gene sequence: CDR1 DFQATT, CDR2 SNEGSKA (reference sequence). This chain's CDR3 is CSARLGGSQPTHDYEQYV. In nucleotides, the CDR3 is TGCAGTGCTAGGCTAGGGGGCAGCCAGCCTACACATGATTACGAGCAGTACGTC.

The chain links TRBV20-1 to TRBJ1-1, with D unresolved. Germline V gene data show CDR1 as DFQATT and CDR2 as SNEGSKA (reference sequence). V was cut by 3 bases and J by 0 bases, with 14 bases left in between. This CDR3 is built from 15 residues. CDR3 sequence (DNA): TGCAGTGCTAGGCAGAACGTGGCCTTGAACACTGAAGCTTTCTTT. Its protein is CSARQNVALNTEAFF.

The chain links TRBV29-1 to TRBJ2-5; 8 nucleotides agree with TRBD2. CDR1 SQVTM and CDR2 ANQGSEA come from the germline V gene. Trimming removed 7 bases from V and 0 bases from J; junction bases left unmatched: 10. This CDR3 is 15 amino acids long. CDR3 in amino acids: CSAYLAGTHQETQYF. Written as DNA, the CDR3 is TGCAGCGCCTACTTAGCGGGGACGCACCAAGAGACCCAGTACTTC. Filled out from reference TRBV29-1 and TRBJ2-5, the complete variable domain reads SAVISQKPSRDICQRGTSLTIQCQVDSQVTMMFWYRQQPGQSLTLIATANQGSEATYESGFVIDKFPISRPNLTFSTLTVSNMSPEDSSIYLCSAYLAGTHQETQYFGPGTRLLVL.

The CDR3, as DNA: TGTGCCAGCAGCTTAGAGCCAGGGTACATTCAGTACTTC. Translated: CASSLEPGYIQYF. The gene calls are TRBV7-9 and TRBJ2-4, with D possibly being TRBD1 (5 bases). V dropped 1 base and J dropped 8 bases, with 9 bases sitting between them. The length of the CDR3 is 13 residues. CDR1 is SEHNR and CDR2 is FQNEAQ in the germline V gene (reference sequence).

The rearrangement uses TRBV29-1 and TRBJ1-1; maybe TRBD1 (5 bases). Germline-derived CDR1 and CDR2 are SQVTM and ANQGSEA. Trimming left V 4 bases short and J 6 bases short, with 12 bases between. The CDR3 length is 12 residues. The CDR3: CSVAGTAAEAFF. DNA for the CDR3: TGCAGCGTTGCCGGGACGGCAGCTGAAGCTTTCTTT.

This clonotype was picked up one time. The chain joins TRBV27 to TRBJ2-1; 11 bases match TRBD2. In germline, CDR1 is MNHEY, CDR2 SMNVEV (reference sequence). The CDR3 extends over 13 amino acids. The V gene end was trimmed by 6 bases and the J gene end by 9 bases; junction bases not matched to a gene: 4. The CDR3 DNA reads TGTGCCAGCAGACTAGCGGGAGAGGGTGAGCAGTTCTTC. Encoded protein: CASRLAGEGEQFF.

The chain is built from TRBV27 and TRBJ2-3; a weak D match, TRBD2 (6 bases). This CDR3 has 17 residues. CDR1 is MNHEY, CDR2 SMNVEV, per germline (reference sequence). Trimming left V 5 bases short and J 7 bases short, with 25 bases between. The CDR3 coding sequence is TGTGCCAGCAGTCCCCGGGACTCCTCTTCCCGGCGAAATACGCAGTATTTT. This encodes CASSPRDSSSRRNTQYF.

V gene TRBV2 combines with J gene TRBJ2-5; D is perhaps TRBD1 or TRBD2 (6 bases each). The CDR3 extends over 13 amino acids. Germline V gene lookup returns CDR1 SNHLY and CDR2 FYNNEI. The germline V and J ends were trimmed by 6 bases and 4 bases, with 12 bases remaining between them. The CDR3 region is CASSMGGVETQYF. The CDR3 DNA sequence: TGTGCCAGCAGCATGGGGGGCGTAGAGACCCAGTACTTC.